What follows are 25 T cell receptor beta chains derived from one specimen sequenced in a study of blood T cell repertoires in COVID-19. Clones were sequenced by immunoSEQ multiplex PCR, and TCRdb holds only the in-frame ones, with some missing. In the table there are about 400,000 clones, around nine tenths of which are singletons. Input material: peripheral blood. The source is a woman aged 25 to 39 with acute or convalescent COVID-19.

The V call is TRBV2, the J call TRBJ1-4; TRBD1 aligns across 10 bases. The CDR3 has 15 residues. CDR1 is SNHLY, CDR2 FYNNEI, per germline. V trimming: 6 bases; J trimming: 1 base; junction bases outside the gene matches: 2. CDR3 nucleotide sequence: TGTGCCAGCAGGGGACAGGGGCTAACTAATGAAAAACTGTTTTTT. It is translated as CASRGQGLTNEKLFF.

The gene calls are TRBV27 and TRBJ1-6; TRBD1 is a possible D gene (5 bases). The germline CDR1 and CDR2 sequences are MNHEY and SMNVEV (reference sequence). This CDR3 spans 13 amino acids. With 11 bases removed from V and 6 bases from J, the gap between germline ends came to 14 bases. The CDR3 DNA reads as TGTGCCTGCTCCAGGGTTGGTAATTCACCCCTCCACTTT. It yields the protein CACSRVGNSPLHF.

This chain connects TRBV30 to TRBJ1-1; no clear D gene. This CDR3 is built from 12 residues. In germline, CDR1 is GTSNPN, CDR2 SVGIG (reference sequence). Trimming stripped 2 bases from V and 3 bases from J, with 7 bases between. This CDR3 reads CAWSRRDTEAFF. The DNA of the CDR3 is TGTGCCTGGAGTCGCCGGGACACTGAAGCTTTCTTT.

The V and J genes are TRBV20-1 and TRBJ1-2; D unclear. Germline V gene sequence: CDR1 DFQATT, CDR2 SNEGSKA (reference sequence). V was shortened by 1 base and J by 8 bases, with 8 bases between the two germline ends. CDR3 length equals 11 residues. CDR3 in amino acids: CSARVSVGYTF. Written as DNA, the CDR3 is TGCAGTGCTAGAGTCTCGGTGGGCTACACCTTC.

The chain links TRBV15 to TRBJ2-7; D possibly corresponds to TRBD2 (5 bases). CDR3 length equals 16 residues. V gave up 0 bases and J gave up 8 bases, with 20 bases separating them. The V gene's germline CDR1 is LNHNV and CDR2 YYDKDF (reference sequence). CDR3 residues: CATSRDLRGSDIKQYF. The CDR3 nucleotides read TGTGCCACCAGCAGAGACCTCCGAGGGAGCGACATCAAGCAGTACTTC.

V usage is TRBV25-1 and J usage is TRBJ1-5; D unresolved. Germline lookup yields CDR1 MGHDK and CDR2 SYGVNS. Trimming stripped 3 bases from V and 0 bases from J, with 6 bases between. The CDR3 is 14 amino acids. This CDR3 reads CASSEGFSNQPQHF. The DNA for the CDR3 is TGTGCCAGCAGTGAGGGCTTTAGCAATCAGCCCCAGCATTTT. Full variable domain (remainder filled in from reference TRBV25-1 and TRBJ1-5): EADIYQTPRYLVIGTGKKITLECSQTMGHDKMYWYQQDPGMELHLIHYSYGVNSTEKGDLSSESTVSRIRTEHFPLTLESARPSHTSQYLCASSEGFSNQPQHFGDGTRLSIL.

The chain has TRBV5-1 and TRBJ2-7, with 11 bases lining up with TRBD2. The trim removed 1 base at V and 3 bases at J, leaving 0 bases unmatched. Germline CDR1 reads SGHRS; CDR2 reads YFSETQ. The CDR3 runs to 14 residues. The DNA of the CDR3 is TGCGCCAGCAGCTTGACTAGCGGGAGCTACGAGCAGTACTTC. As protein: CASSLTSGSYEQYF.

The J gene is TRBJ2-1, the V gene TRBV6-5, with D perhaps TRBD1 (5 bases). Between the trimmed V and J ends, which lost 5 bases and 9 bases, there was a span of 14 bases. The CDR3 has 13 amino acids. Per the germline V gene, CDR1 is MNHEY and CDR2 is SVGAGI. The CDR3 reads CASSRQGFTEQFF. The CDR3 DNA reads TGTGCCAGCAGTCGTCAGGGTTTCACTGAGCAGTTCTTC.

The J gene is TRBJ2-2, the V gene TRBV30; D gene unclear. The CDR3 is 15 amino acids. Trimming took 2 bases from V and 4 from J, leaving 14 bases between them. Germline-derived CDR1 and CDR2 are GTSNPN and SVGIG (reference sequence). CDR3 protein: CAWSIRPGSTGELFF. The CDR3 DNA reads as TGTGCCTGGAGTATTAGGCCGGGTAGCACCGGGGAGCTGTTTTTT.

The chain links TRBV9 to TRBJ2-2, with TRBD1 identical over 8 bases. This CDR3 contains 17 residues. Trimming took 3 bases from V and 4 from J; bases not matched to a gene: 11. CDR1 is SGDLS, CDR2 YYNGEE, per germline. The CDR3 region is CASSGDRGVWSTGELFF. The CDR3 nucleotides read TGTGCCAGCAGCGGTGACAGGGGCGTATGGAGCACCGGGGAGCTGTTTTTT.

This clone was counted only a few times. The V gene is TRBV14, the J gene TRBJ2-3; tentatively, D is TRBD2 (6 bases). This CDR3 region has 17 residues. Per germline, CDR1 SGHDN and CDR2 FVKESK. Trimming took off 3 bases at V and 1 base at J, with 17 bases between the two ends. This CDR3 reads CASSQAKLAWGTDTQYF. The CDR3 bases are TGTGCCAGCAGCCAGGCGAAACTAGCATGGGGCACAGATACGCAGTATTTT. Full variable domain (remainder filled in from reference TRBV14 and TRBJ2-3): EAGVTQFPSHSVIEKGQTVTLRCDPISGHDNLYWYRRVMGKEIKFLLHFVKESKQDESGMPNNRFLAERTGGTYSTLKVQPAELEDSGVYFCASSQAKLAWGTDTQYFGPGTRLTVL.

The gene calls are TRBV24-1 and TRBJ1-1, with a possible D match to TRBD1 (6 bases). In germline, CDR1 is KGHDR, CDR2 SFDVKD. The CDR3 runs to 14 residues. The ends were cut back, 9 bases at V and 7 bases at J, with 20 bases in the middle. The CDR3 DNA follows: TGTGCCACCGACCTGGGGACCCAAGGGGGTGAAGCTTTCTTT. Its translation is CATDLGTQGGEAFF.

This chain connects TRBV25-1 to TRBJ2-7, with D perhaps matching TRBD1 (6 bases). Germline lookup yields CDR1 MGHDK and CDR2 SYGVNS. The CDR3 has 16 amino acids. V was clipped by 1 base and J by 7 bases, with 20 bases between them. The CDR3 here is CASSESGAVGRGEQYF. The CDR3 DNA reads TGTGCCAGCAGTGAATCTGGGGCTGTGGGTAGGGGGGAGCAGTACTTC.

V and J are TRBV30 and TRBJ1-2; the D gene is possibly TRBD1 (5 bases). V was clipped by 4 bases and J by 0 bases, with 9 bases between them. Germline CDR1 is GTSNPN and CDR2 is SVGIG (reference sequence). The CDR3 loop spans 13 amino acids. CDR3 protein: CAWKQAPNYGYTF. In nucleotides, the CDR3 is TGTGCCTGGAAACAGGCTCCTAACTATGGCTACACCTTC.

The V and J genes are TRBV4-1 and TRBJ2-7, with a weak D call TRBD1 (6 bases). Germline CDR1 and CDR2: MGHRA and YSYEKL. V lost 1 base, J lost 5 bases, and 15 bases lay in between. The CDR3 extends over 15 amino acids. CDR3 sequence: CASSQVAGPGDEQYF. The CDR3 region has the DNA TGCGCCAGCAGCCAAGTGGCCGGACCAGGGGACGAGCAGTACTTC.

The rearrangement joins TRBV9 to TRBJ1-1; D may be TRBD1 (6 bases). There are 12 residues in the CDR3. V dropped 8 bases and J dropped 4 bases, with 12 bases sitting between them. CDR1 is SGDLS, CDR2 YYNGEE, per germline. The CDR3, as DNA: TGTGCCAGTCCACAGGGTTCCACTGAAGCTTTCTTT. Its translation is CASPQGSTEAFF.

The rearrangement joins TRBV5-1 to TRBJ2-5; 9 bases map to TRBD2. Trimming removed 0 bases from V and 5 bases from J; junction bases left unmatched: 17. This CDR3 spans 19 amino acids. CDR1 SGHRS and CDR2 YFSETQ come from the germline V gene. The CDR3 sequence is CASSLAGSGRGGNLETQYF. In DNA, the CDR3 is TGCGCCAGCAGCTTGGCCGGTTCTGGGCGGGGGGGCAACTTGGAGACCCAGTACTTC.

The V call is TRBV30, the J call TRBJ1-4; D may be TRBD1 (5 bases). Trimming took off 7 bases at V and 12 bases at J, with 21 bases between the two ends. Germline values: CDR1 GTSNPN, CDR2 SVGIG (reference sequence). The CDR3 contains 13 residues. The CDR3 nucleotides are TGTGCCTCCCCCTTGACGGCCACGGGGGAACTGTTTTTT. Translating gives CASPLTATGELFF.

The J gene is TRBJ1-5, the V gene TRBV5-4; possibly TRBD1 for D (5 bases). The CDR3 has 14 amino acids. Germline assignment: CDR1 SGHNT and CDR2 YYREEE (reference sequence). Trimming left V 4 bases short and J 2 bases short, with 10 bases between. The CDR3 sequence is CASSQGVGNQPQHF. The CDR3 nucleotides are TGTGCCAGCAGCCAGGGTGTTGGCAATCAGCCCCAGCATTTT.

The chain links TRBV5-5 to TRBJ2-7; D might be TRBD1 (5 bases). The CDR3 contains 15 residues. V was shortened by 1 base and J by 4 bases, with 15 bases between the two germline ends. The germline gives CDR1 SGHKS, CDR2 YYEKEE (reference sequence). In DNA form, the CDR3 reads TGTGCCAGCAGCTTGTTAAATGGGGCGTTTTACGAGCAGTACTTC. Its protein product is CASSLLNGAFYEQYF. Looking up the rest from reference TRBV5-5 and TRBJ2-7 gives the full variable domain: DAGVTQSPTHLIKTRGQQVTLRCSPISGHKSVSWYQQVLGQGPQFIFQYYEKEERGRGNFPDRFSARQFPNYSSELNVNALLLGDSALYLCASSLLNGAFYEQYFGPGTRLTVT.

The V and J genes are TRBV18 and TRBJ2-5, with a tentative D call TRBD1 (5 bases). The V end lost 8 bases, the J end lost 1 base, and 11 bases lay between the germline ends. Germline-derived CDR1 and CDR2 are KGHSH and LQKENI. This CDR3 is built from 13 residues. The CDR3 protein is CASTLQGQETQYF. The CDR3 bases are TGTGCCAGCACCCTGCAGGGCCAAGAGACCCAGTACTTC. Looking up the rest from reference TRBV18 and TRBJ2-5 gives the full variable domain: NAGVMQNPRHLVRRRGQEARLRCSPMKGHSHVYWYRQLPEEGLKFMVYLQKENIIDESGMPKERFSAEFPKEGPSILRIQQVVRGDSAAYFCASTLQGQETQYFGPGTRLLVL.

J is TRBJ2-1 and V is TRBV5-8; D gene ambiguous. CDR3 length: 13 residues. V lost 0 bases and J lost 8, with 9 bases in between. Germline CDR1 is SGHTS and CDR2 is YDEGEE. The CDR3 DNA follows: TGTGCCAGCAGCTTGGCCTCCTTAGATGAGCAGTTCTTC. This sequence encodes CASSLASLDEQFF. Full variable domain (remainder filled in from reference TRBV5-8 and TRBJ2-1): EAGVTQSPTHLIKTRGQQATLRCSPISGHTSVYWYQQALGLGLQFLLWYDEGEERNRGNFPPRFSGRQFPNYSSELNVNALELEDSALYLCASSLASLDEQFFGPGTRLTVL.

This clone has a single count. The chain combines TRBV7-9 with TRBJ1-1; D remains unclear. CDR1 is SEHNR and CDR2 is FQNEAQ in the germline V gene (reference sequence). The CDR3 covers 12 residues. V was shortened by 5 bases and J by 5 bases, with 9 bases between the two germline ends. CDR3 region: CASSPPRTEAFF. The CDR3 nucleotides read TGTGCCAGCAGCCCTCCGAGGACTGAAGCTTTCTTT.

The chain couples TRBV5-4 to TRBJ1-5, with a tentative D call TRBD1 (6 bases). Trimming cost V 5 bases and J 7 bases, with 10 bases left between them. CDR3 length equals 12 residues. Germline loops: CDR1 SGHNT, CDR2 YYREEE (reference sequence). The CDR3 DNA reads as TGTGCCAGCAGTCGTCAGGGGCAGCCCCAGCATTTT. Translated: CASSRQGQPQHF.

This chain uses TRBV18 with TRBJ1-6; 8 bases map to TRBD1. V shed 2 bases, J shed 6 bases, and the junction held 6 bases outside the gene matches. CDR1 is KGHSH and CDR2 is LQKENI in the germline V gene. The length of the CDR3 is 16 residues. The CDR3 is CASSPMGTGTNSPLHF. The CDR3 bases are TGTGCCAGCTCACCAATGGGGACAGGTACTAATTCACCCCTCCACTTT.